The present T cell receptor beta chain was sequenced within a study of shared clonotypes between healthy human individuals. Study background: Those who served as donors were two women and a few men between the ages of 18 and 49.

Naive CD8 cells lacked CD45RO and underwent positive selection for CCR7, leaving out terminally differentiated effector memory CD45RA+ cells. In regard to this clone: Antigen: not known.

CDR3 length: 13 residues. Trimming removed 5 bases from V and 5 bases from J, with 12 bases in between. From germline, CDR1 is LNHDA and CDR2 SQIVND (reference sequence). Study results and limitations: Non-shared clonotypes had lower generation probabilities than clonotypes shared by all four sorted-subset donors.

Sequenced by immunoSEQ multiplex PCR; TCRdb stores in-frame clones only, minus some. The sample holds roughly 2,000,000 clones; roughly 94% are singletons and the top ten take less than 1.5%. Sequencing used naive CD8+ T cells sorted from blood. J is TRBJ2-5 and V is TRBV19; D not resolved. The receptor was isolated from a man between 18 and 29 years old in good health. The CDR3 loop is CASSLLLGETQYF. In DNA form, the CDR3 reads TGTGCCAGTAGTCTTCTACTTGGGGAGACCCAGTACTTC.